The clone carrying this TCR beta chain was counted between two and nine times. CDR3 length equals 18 residues. Germline-derived CDR1 and CDR2 are SNHLY and FYNNEI. The junction had 20 bases not matched to a gene; V was cut back by 8 bases and J by 5 bases. The sample comes from a study of T cells in Graves' hyperthyroidism and ophthalmopathy. Regions amplified from RNA transcripts were the TCR beta CDR3 regions. HTBI primers were the set used in a first-round RT-PCR of the TCR CDR3. MiXCR, applied by TCRdb to the multiplex PCR reads, yields one record per CDR3 protein. Of about 350,000 distinct CDR3 sequences listed, about a sixth are singletons.

This rearrangement joins TRBV2 to TRBJ2-5, with TRBD2 matching over 10 bases. The clonotype comes from a woman aged 30 to 39 with Graves' hyperthyroidism that later progressed to Graves' ophthalmopathy. The sample consisted of blood. CDR3 sequence: CASSTIRRASGRWETQYF. CDR3 sequence (DNA): TGTGCCAGCTCGACCATCCGGCGCGCTAGCGGGAGATGGGAGACCCAGTACTTC.